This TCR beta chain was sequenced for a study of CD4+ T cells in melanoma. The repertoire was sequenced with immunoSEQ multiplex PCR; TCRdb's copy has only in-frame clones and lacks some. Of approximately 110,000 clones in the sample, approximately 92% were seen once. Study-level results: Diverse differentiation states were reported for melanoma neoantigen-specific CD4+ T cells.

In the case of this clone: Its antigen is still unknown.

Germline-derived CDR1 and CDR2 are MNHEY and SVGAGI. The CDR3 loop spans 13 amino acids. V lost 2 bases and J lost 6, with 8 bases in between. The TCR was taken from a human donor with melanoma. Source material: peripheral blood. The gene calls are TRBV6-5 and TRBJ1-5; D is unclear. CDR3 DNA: TGTGCCAGCAGTTACGGGGTTTTTCAGCCCCAGCATTTT. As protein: CASSYGVFQPQHF.